This T cell receptor (beta chain) was sequenced for a study of regulatory T cells in long-lasting Graves disease. The time point here: newly diagnosed GD, antithyroid drugs for less than 3 months. PBMC-extracted RNA yielded the TCR library. CDR3 length equals 15 residues. Germline V lookup: CDR1 SGHAT, CDR2 FQNNGV. With V trimmed by 4 bases and J by 2 bases, 4 bases remained unmatched. According to the study, TCR beta libraries were built with iRepertoire HTBI primers and CDR3-region Arm-PCR. TCRdb itself ran the multiplex PCR reads through MiXCR, one entry per CDR3 protein. The table shows around 250,000 distinct CDR3 sequences, with 18% occurring only once. This clonotype was counted ten times or more. The same data also went into a second study, on T cells in Graves' hyperthyroidism and ophthalmopathy.

This TCR derives from a woman between 25 and 40 years old with Graves disease. The genes are TRBV11-2 and TRBJ2-7; 11 nucleotides align to TRBD1. The material was peripheral blood mononuclear cells (PBMCs), obtained at new diagnosis, from a patient treated with antithyroid drugs. The CDR3 loop reads CASSWDRGVAYEQYF. CDR3 DNA: TGTGCCAGCAGCTGGGACAGGGGGGTTGCCTACGAGCAGTACTTC.